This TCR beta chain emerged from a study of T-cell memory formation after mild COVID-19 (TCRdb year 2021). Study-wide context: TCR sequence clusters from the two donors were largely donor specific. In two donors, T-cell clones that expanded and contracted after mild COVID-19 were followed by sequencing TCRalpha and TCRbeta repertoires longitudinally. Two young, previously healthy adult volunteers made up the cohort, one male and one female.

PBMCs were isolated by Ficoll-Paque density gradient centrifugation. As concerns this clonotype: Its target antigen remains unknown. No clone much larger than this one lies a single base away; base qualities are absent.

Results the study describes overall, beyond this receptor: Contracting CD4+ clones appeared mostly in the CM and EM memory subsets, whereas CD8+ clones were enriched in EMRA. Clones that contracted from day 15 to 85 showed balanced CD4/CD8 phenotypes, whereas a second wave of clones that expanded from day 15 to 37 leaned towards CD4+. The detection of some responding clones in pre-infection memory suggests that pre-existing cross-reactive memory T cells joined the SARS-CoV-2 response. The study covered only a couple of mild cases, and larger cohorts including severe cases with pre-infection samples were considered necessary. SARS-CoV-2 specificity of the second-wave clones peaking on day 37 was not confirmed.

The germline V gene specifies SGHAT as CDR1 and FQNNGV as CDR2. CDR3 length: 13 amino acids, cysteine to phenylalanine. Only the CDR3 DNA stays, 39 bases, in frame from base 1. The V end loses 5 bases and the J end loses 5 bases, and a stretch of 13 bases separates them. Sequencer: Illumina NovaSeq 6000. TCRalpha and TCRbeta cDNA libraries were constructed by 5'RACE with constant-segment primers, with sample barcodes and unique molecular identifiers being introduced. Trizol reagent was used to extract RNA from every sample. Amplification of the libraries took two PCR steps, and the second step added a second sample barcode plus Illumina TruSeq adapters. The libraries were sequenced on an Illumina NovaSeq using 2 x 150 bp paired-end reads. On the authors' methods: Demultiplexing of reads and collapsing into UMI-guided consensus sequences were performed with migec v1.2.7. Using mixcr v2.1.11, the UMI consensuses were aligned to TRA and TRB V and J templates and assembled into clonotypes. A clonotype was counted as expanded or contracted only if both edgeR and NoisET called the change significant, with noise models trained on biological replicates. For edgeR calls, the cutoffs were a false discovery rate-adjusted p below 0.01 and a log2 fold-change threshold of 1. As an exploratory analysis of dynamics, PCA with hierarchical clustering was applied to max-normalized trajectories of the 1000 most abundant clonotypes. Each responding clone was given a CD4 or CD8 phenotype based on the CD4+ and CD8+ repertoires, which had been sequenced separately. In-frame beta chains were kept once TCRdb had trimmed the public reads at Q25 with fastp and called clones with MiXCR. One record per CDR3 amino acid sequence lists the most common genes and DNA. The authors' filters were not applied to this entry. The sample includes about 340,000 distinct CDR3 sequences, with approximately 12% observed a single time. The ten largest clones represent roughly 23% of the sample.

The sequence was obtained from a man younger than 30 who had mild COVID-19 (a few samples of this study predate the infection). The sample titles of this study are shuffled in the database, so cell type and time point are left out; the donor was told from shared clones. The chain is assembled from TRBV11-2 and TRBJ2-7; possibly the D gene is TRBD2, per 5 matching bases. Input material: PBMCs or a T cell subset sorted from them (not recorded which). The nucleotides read TGTGCCAGCAGCCCTCGTGCGGGTAACGAGCAGTACTTC. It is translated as CASSPRAGNEQYF.